These T cell receptor beta chains were read from a single sample in a study of vaccination and CD4 T cells after COVID-19. TCRdb analysed the PCR reads with MiXCR anew, one entry per CDR3 protein. The sample consists of 19,000 or so distinct CDR3 sequences, 45% to 65% of them appearing once. Their specific antigens are unknown. Material: CD4+ T cells from blood, cultured in vitro. The receptor source for this set is a human donor who had recovered from COVID-19. Both conserved end residues are part of each CDR3. D genes are given only for firm matches. Rows give clone size only sometimes, using once, few, many, or a class for an expanded clone.

TRBD1 TRBJ2-3 TRBV7-2 13 . CASSFQQGDTQYF TGTGCCAGCAGCTTTCAACAGGGGGATACGCAGTATTTT
. TRBJ1-6 TRBV19 14 . CASSSDWESSPLHF TGTGCCAGTAGTAGTGACTGGGAGAGCTCACCCCTCCACTTT
TRBD2 TRBJ2-5 TRBV20-1 12 few CSARTSGETQYF TGCAGTGCGCGGACTAGCGGGGAGACCCAGTACTTC
TRBD2 TRBJ2-3 TRBV12-3/TRBV12-4 15 . CASSFVRGGSDTQYF TGTGCCAGCAGTTTTGTGCGGGGAGGGAGTGATACGCAGTATTTT
. TRBJ1-2 TRBV27 15 . CASSLSISRLGGYTF TGTGCCAGCAGTTTATCGATTTCCAGGCTGGGTGGCTACACCTTC
TRBD2 TRBJ2-1 TRBV20-1 13 few CSGGLITYNEQFF TGCAGTGGGGGACTAATCACCTACAATGAGCAGTTCTTC
TRBD1 TRBJ2-1 TRBV6-2/TRBV6-3 12 few CASRRQGDEQFF TGTGCCAGCAGGCGTCAGGGGGATGAGCAGTTCTTC
. TRBJ2-7 TRBV20-1 16 once CSARVAGVQRRYEQYF TGCAGTGCTAGAGTCGCAGGGGTCCAACGGCGCTACGAGCAGTACTTC
. TRBJ2-5 TRBV20-1 11 . CSASGQETQYF TGCAGTGCTAGCGGCCAAGAGACCCAGTACTTC
TRBD2 TRBJ2-1 TRBV7-2 19 once CASSPEGRGAGGRLNEQFF TGTGCCAGCAGCCCAGAGGGGAGGGGAGCGGGGGGGCGTCTCAATGAGCAGTTCTTC
TRBD2 TRBJ2-3 TRBV7-2 15 . CASSASGSVPDTQYF TGTGCCAGCAGCGCTAGCGGGAGCGTCCCAGATACGCAGTATTTT
. TRBJ2-3 TRBV19 13 . CASSGILSDTQYF TGTGCCTCATCTGGGATTTTGTCAGATACGCAGTATTTT
. TRBJ2-3 TRBV6-1 16 once CASSPWLVGSTDTQYF TGTGCCAGCAGTCCTTGGTTAGTCGGGAGCACAGATACGCAGTATTTT
. TRBJ2-5 TRBV20-1 15 . CSASPPTRVFGTQYF TGCAGTGCTAGCCCCCCGACTAGGGTTTTTGGGACCCAGTACTTC
. TRBJ2-2 TRBV7-2 14 . CASSRGTVAGELFF TGTGCCAGCAGCCGAGGGACGGTTGCCGGGGAGCTGTTTTTT
TRBD1 TRBJ1-1 TRBV7-9 15 few CASSVAGGSWTEAFF TGTGCCAGCAGCGTGGCAGGGGGAAGTTGGACTGAAGCTTTCTTT
. TRBJ1-1 TRBV7-2 12 . CASSVLNTEAFF TGTGCCAGCAGCGTTCTAAACACTGAAGCTTTCTTT
. TRBJ2-3 TRBV20-1 12 . CSAPGLTDTQYF TGCAGTGCTCCAGGCCTCACAGATACGCAGTATTTT
TRBD2 TRBJ2-7 TRBV6-5 13 few CASSSAGVGEQYF TGTGCCAGCAGTTCAGCGGGGGTAGGCGAGCAGTACTTC
. TRBJ2-3 TRBV24-1 15 few CATSDKTEPLDTQYF TGTGCCACCAGTGATAAGACAGAACCCCTAGATACGCAGTATTTT
. TRBJ1-1 TRBV6-1 15 . CASRPRTDVNTEAFF TGTGCCAGCAGACCTAGGACAGATGTGAACACTGAAGCTTTCTTT
. TRBJ2-2 TRBV10-3 13 few CAIRPLETGELFF TGTGCCATCAGGCCCCTTGAAACCGGGGAGCTGTTTTTT
. TRBJ1-5 TRBV6-5 15 few CASSYDPRDRQPQHF TGTGCCAGCAGTTACGATCCGAGGGACCGGCAGCCCCAGCATTTT
TRBD1 TRBJ2-2 TRBV7-9 20 . CASSYDRDRVMVRNTGELFF TGTGCCAGCAGCTACGACCGGGACAGGGTAATGGTCCGGAACACCGGGGAGCTGTTTTTT
. TRBJ1-2 TRBV4-3 13 . CASSQGQATGYTF TGCGCCAGCAGCCAAGGACAGGCCACTGGCTACACCTTC
. TRBJ1-1 TRBV6-1 13 . CASSRGTVLKAFF TGTGCCAGCAGCCGCGGGACGGTACTGAAGGCTTTCTTT
TRBD1 TRBJ1-2 TRBV20-1 14 . CSAREDRVPYGYTF TGCAGTGCTAGGGAGGACAGGGTCCCCTATGGCTACACCTTC
. TRBJ2-7 TRBV2 14 . CASSVGQGLREQYF TGTGCCAGCAGTGTCGGGCAGGGTCTACGCGAGCAGTACTTC
. TRBJ1-2 TRBV2 14 few CASSERGTVYGYTF TGTGCCAGCAGTGAAAGAGGCACAGTCTATGGCTACACCTTC
. TRBJ1-1 TRBV11-3 13 . CASSPGPDTEAFF TGTGCCAGCAGCCCTGGGCCTGACACTGAAGCTTTCTTT
TRBD2 TRBJ2-4 TRBV20-1 12 . CSAWTSKNIQYF TGCAGTGCGTGGACTAGCAAAAACATTCAGTACTTC
. TRBJ2-5 TRBV20-1 13 . CSASQGGTETQYF TGCAGTGCTAGTCAAGGGGGTACGGAGACCCAGTACTTC
TRBD1 TRBJ1-1 TRBV20-1 14 . CSAIKGQMNTEAFF TGCAGTGCGATCAAGGGACAGATGAACACTGAAGCTTTCTTT
TRBD2 TRBJ2-3 TRBV10-3 14 few CAIKIAGRTDTQYF TGTGCCATCAAGATAGCGGGACGCACAGATACGCAGTATTTT
. TRBJ2-7 TRBV6-5 11 once CASSSPYEQYF TGTGCCAGCAGTTCCCCATACGAGCAGTACTTC
. TRBJ2-7 TRBV27 15 . CASSLSGARTYEQYF TGTGCCAGCAGTTTATCGGGGGCGCGAACCTACGAGCAGTACTTC
. TRBJ2-1 TRBV7-2 12 . CASSSTRASQFF TGTGCCAGCAGCTCTACCCGAGCATCGCAGTTCTTC
. TRBJ1-5 TRBV6-1 12 few CASSTGKAPQHF TGTGCCAGCAGCACAGGGAAGGCGCCCCAGCATTTT
. TRBJ2-5 TRBV7-8 14 . CASSIWDLQETQYF TGTGCCAGCAGCATCTGGGACTTACAAGAGACCCAGTACTTC
TRBD1 TRBJ2-7 TRBV11-3 13 few CASSQGVDYEQYF TGTGCCAGCAGTCAGGGGGTCGACTACGAGCAGTACTTC
. TRBJ1-1 TRBV21-1 12 few CASSKQNTEAFF TGTGCCAGCAGCAAACAGAACACTGAAGCTTTCTTT
. TRBJ2-1 TRBV27 15 few CASSSWISSYNEQFF TGTGCCAGCAGTTCGTGGATAAGCTCCTACAATGAGCAGTTCTTC
. TRBJ2-1 TRBV20-1 12 . CSARAVGDEQFF TGCAGTGCTAGAGCGGTGGGGGATGAGCAGTTCTTC
TRBD2 TRBJ2-1 TRBV5-4 14 . CASARAGARNEQFF TGTGCCAGCGCCCGAGCGGGAGCGAGGAATGAGCAGTTCTTC
. TRBJ2-7 TRBV6-5 14 . CASSSDWGSYEQYF TGTGCCAGCAGTTCGGACTGGGGCTCCTACGAGCAGTACTTC
. TRBJ2-7 TRBV19 14 . CASSIYGASYEQYF TGTGCCAGTAGTATCTATGGGGCCTCCTACGAGCAGTACTTC
. TRBJ2-5 TRBV7-2 12 medium-sized CASSTYQETQYF TGTGCCAGCAGCACTTACCAGGAGACCCAGTACTTC
TRBD1 TRBJ1-1 TRBV6-5 15 . CASSYSMVQGAEAFF TGTGCCAGCAGTTACTCGATGGTGCAGGGGGCCGAAGCTTTCTTT
. TRBJ2-7 TRBV20-1 11 . CSASTNYEQYF TGCAGTGCTAGCACGAACTACGAGCAGTACTTC
. TRBJ2-2 TRBV28 11 few CASGSTGELFF TGTGCCAGCGGCAGCACCGGGGAGCTGTTTTTT
TRBD2 TRBJ2-1 TRBV20-1 15 . CSASNRREGVNEQFF TGCAGTGCTAGTAATCGGCGGGAGGGGGTCAATGAGCAGTTCTTC
. TRBJ1-1 TRBV7-8 13 . CASSFYRQTEAFF TGTGCCAGCAGCTTTTACCGACAGACTGAAGCTTTCTTT
. TRBJ1-4 TRBV24-1 17 . CATSDPHSGGTREKLFF TGTGCCACCAGTGATCCCCACTCGGGGGGGACTCGTGAAAAACTGTTTTTT
. TRBJ2-1 TRBV20-1 14 . CSASGGGSYNEQFF TGCAGTGCTAGCGGAGGTGGCTCCTACAATGAGCAGTTCTTC
. TRBJ2-5 TRBV20-1 14 . CSARSGVRGKTQYF TGCAGTGCTAGATCGGGCGTCCGGGGGAAGACCCAGTACTTC
. TRBJ2-7 TRBV5-4 13 . CASSLTSTYEQYF TGTGCCAGCAGCTTGACCAGTACCTACGAGCAGTACTTC
. TRBJ1-5 TRBV20-1 14 few CSARDYGVNQPQHF TGCAGTGCTAGAGATTACGGGGTCAATCAGCCCCAGCATTTT